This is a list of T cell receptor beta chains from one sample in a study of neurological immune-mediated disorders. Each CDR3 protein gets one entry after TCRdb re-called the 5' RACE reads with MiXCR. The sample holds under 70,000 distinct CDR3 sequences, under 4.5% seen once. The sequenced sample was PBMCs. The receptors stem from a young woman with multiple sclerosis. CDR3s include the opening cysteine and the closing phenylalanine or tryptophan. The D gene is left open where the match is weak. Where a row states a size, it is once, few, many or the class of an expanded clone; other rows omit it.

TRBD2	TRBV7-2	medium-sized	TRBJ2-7	TGTGCCAGCAACGTACGGACTAGCGTATCCTACGAGCAGTACTTC	CASNVRTSVSYEQYF
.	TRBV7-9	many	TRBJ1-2	TGTGCCAGCAGCTTCGGGGACCCTTGGGAGGCCTATGGCTACACCTTC	CASSFGDPWEAYGYTF
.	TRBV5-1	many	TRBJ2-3	TGCGCCAGCAGCTCGCCAGACTCCACAGATACGCAGTATTTT	CASSSPDSTDTQYF
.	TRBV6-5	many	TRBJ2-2	TGTGCCAGCAGCGAGGACAGAAGCACCGGGGAGCTGTTTTTT	CASSEDRSTGELFF
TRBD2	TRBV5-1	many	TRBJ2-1	TGCGCCAGCAGCATCGGACTAGAAAACAATGAGCAGTTCTTC	CASSIGLENNEQFF
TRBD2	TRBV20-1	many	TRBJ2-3	TGCAGTGCTGCCTCAAGGGCTAGCGGGCTTCGCACAGATACGCAGTATTTT	CSAASRASGLRTDTQYF
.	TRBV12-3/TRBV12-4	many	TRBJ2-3	TGTGCCAGCAGTCTTCAAGCCGGGACATCAGGCACAGATACGCAGTATTTT	CASSLQAGTSGTDTQYF
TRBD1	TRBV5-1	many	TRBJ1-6	TGCGCCAGCAGCCCGGGACAGGGTGGAGGTTCACCCCTCCACTTT	CASSPGQGGGSPLHF
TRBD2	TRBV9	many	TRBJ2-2	TGTGCCAGCAGTTCCGGGACTAAGAACACCGGGGAGCTGTTTTTT	CASSSGTKNTGELFF
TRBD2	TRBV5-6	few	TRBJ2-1	TGTGCCAGCAGCTTGGGAGCGGGGGGGCTTCCGGACTCTCCTTTTTACAATGAGCAGTTCTTC	CASSLGAGGLPDSPFYNEQFF
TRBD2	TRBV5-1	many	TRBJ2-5	TGCGCCAGCAGCTTGGCACTGACTAGCGGGGGAGAGACCCAGTACTTC	CASSLALTSGGETQYF
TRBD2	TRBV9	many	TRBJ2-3	TGTGCCAGCAGCGCTGGACTAGCGGGGGGCCTAGATACGCAGTATTTT	CASSAGLAGGLDTQYF
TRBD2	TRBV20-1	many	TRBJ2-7	TGCAGTGCTAGAGAAGTCGGCGGGAGGCAGTACGAGCAGTACTTC	CSAREVGGRQYEQYF
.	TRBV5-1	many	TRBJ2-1	TGCGCCAGCAGACATCAGGACGGTTTCCCCTACAATGAGCAGTTCTTC	CASRHQDGFPYNEQFF
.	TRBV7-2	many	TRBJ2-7	TGTGCCAGCGCGCAGTTCTCCTACGAGCAGTACTTC	CASAQFSYEQYF
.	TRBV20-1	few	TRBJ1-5	TGCAGTGCTAGAGATCTGGGGTATAGCAATCAGCCCCAGCATTTT	CSARDLGYSNQPQHF
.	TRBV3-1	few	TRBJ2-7	TGTGCCAGCAGCCGAGCGGACGAGACCTACGAGCAGTACTTC	CASSRADETYEQYF
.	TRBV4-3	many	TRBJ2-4	TGCGCCAGCAGCCAAGATTCCGGGGTGTGGGGGAAAAACATTCAGTACTTC	CASSQDSGVWGKNIQYF
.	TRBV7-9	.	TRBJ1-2	TGTGCCAGCAGCTTGTTTGGTAGCGGCTACACCTTC	CASSLFGSGYTF
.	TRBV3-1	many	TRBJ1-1	TGTGCCAGCAGCCAGGGACCTTGGGCGGATACTGAAGCTTTCTTT	CASSQGPWADTEAFF
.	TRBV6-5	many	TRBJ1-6	TGTGCCGTACGCGGGATACAAAATAATAATTCACCCCTCCACTTT	CAVRGIQNNNSPLHF
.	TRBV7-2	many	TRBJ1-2	TGTGCCAGCAGCTTAGAGGCCCGTCGGACGGCCTTCTATGGCTACACCTTC	CASSLEARRTAFYGYTF
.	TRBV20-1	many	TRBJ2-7	TGCAGTGCTAGAGACAGGGGTGCCTACGAGCAGTACTTC	CSARDRGAYEQYF
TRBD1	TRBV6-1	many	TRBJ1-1	TGTGCCAGCAGCGGACAGGGGAGGAACACTGAAGCTTTCTTT	CASSGQGRNTEAFF
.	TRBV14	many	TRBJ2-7	TGTGCCAGCAGCTCCCAGGGATCCTACGAGCAGTACTTC	CASSSQGSYEQYF
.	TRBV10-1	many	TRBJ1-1	TGCGCCAGCAGTCTGACCCTGGGGACTGAAGCTTTCTTT	CASSLTLGTEAFF
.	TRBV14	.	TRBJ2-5	TGTTCCAGCAGCTCCCGAACCAGGAGCTCCGTACAGTACTTC	CSSSSRTRSSVQYF
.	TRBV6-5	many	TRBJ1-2	TGTGCCAGTGCAACCCCTGGTAGCTATGGCTACACCTTC	CASATPGSYGYTF